These 22 T cell receptor beta chains share one sample of origin, sequenced in a study of blood T cell repertoires in COVID-19 (dated by TCRdb to about 2020). Libraries came from the immunoSEQ multiplex PCR assay. TCRdb provides this immuneACCESS table in a form limited to in-frame rearrangements. Some clones are lacking; in checked studies, under half of them reflect an unresolved V gene, and why the rest are absent is not known. This sample holds 150,000 to 180,000 clones; around 78% were observed only once. 1.5% to 2% of the sample rests with the top ten. Sequencing was done on a sample of peripheral blood. Receptor source: a man at least 80 years old with acute or convalescent COVID-19.

The gene calls are TRBV27 and TRBJ2-5, with D possibly being TRBD1 (6 bases). The V end was cut by 7 bases, the J end by 1 base, with 16 bases between. Per germline, CDR1 MNHEY and CDR2 SMNVEV (reference sequence). The CDR3 spans 15 residues. CDR3 DNA: TGTGCCAGCACCGAACAGGAAGGGGGCCAAGAGACCCAGTACTTC. The encoded protein is CASTEQEGGQETQYF.

This clone was picked up a small number of times. This chain joins TRBV7-9 and TRBJ1-2, with D perhaps TRBD1 (5 bases). Trimming removed 9 bases from V and 3 bases from J, with 11 bases in between. Germline lookup yields CDR1 SEHNR and CDR2 FQNEAQ (reference sequence). The CDR3 is made up of 12 amino acids. The CDR3 loop is CARQGEDYGYTF. The CDR3 nucleotides read TGTGCCAGACAAGGGGAGGACTATGGCTACACCTTC.

The gene calls are TRBV19 and TRBJ1-5; perhaps TRBD1 as D (5 bases). Germline CDR1 LNHDA, CDR2 SQIVND (reference sequence). Trimming took off 7 bases at V and 11 bases at J, with 12 bases between the two ends. This CDR3 has 11 residues. This CDR3 reads CASMGGRAQHF. For the CDR3, the DNA is TGTGCCAGTATGGGAGGCAGGGCCCAGCATTTT.

The chain uses TRBV28 and TRBJ2-7; D not certain. The V gene lost 5 bases and the J gene lost 6 bases, with 17 bases spanning the gap. CDR1 is MDHEN, CDR2 SYDVKM, per germline. CDR3 length: 14 residues. This chain's CDR3 is CASSQLGYSGEQYV. The DNA for the CDR3 is TGTGCCAGCAGTCAGCTAGGTTATTCGGGCGAGCAGTACGTC.

The chain joins TRBV5-6 to TRBJ1-6; TRBD1 might be the D (6 bases). CDR1 SGHDT and CDR2 YYEEEE come from the germline V gene. The CDR3 spans 16 residues. Trimming removed 3 bases from V and 2 bases from J, with 12 bases in between. The CDR3 DNA reads TGTGCCAGCAGCTCCAGGGGTAGGGCCTATAATTCACCCCTCCACTTT. It is translated as CASSSRGRAYNSPLHF.

This rearrangement joins TRBV5-6 to TRBJ2-2; D gene unclear. Germline lookup yields CDR1 SGHDT and CDR2 YYEEEE. V lost 6 bases and J lost 3, with 12 bases in between. The CDR3 extends over 14 amino acids. This CDR3 reads CASKFGQDTGELFF. CDR3 nucleotides: TGTGCCAGCAAGTTCGGTCAGGACACCGGGGAGCTGTTTTTT.

This clone has only a few counts. The chain is built from TRBV6-2 or TRBV6-3 and TRBJ1-2, with D unclear. This CDR3 contains 16 residues. Germline loops: CDR1 MNHEY, CDR2 SVGEGT. Deletions cut 0 bases from V and 8 bases from J, with 19 bases between. In DNA, the CDR3 is TGTGCCAGCAGTTACTCCGAACCGGGAAAGATGGAGGGCTACACCTTC. Its protein product is CASSYSEPGKMEGYTF.

The genes are TRBV6-2 or TRBV6-3 and TRBJ2-1; unclear D gene. This CDR3 comprises 14 residues. V was cut by 6 bases and J by 0 bases, with 9 bases left in between. Per the germline V gene, CDR1 is MNHEY and CDR2 is SVGEGT. This CDR3 is CASSQHNSYNEQFF. CDR3 coding DNA: TGTGCCAGCAGCCAACACAACTCCTACAATGAGCAGTTCTTC.

The chain employs TRBV4-2 and TRBJ2-5; 10 nucleotides align to TRBD2. Germline CDR1 reads LGHNA; CDR2 reads YNFKEQ. V was clipped by 4 bases and J by 4 bases; unmatched bases: 12. This CDR3 contains 17 residues. The DNA of the CDR3 is TGTGCCAGCAGCCTCGGAACCGTCAGCGGGGGGGTAGAGACCCAGTACTTC. Translated: CASSLGTVSGGVETQYF.

The chain joins TRBV4-3 to TRBJ2-7, with D maybe TRBD1 (5 bases). The CDR3 totals 14 residues. Germline CDR1 LGHNA, CDR2 YSLEER. Trimming cost V 2 bases and J 6 bases, with 14 bases left between them. This CDR3 is CASSQSRWQGEQYF. CDR3 nucleotides: TGCGCCAGCAGCCAAAGTCGGTGGCAGGGCGAGCAGTACTTC.

V gene TRBV6-1 combines with J gene TRBJ2-2, with D perhaps TRBD2 (5 bases). Trimming left V 7 bases short and J 0 bases short, with 12 bases between. The germline CDR1 and CDR2 sequences are MNHNS and SASEGT. The CDR3 totals 15 residues. CDR3 nucleotides: TGTGCCAGCAATGAGGGCAGTGCGAACACCGGGGAGCTGTTTTTT. Its protein is CASNEGSANTGELFF.

The chain is built from TRBV5-4 and TRBJ2-3, with 10 bases fitting TRBD1. This CDR3 has 15 residues. Germline CDR1 is SGHNT and CDR2 is YYREEE (reference sequence). After removal of 1 base from V and 4 bases from J, the junction contained 3 bases not matched to a gene. The CDR3 is CASSLSGTGADTQYF. The CDR3 DNA reads TGTGCCAGCAGCTTGAGTGGGACAGGGGCAGATACGCAGTATTTT.

This clone was counted a single time. In the same sample, other DNA sequences code for this CDR3. The CDR3 is CASSQVQGTTEAFF. The CDR3 DNA reads TGCGCCAGCAGCCAGGTTCAGGGGACCACTGAAGCTTTCTTT. The chain has TRBV4-1 and TRBJ1-1; D possibly corresponds to TRBD1 (6 bases). Germline lookup yields CDR1 MGHRA and CDR2 YSYEKL. CDR3 length: 14 residues. The ends were cut back, 3 bases at V and 4 bases at J, with 12 bases in the middle.

This sequence joins TRBV6-5 and TRBJ1-1; a weak D match, TRBD1 (6 bases). The V gene lost 5 bases and the J gene lost 3 bases, with 13 bases spanning the gap. CDR3 length: 14 amino acids. Germline V gene sequence: CDR1 MNHEY, CDR2 SVGAGI. The CDR3 region is CASSPGTPHTEAFF. DNA for the CDR3: TGTGCCAGCAGTCCCGGGACACCTCACACTGAAGCTTTCTTT.

This chain joins TRBV6-5 and TRBJ2-1; 9 bases agree with TRBD2. The J segment lost 9 bases and the V segment lost 9 bases, leaving 15 bases of the junction unmatched. The CDR3 loop spans 15 amino acids. The germline V gene has CDR1 MNHEY and CDR2 SVGAGI. The CDR3 loop reads CASRPGGGGAGEQFF. In DNA form, the CDR3 reads TGTGCCAGTCGCCCCGGTGGCGGGGGGGCCGGTGAGCAGTTCTTC.

This clone is labeled medium-sized. CDR3 DNA sequence: TGTGCCAGCAGCTTACTATCGACAGTCACCGGGGAGCTGTTTTTT. Its translation is CASSLLSTVTGELFF. This sequence joins TRBV13 and TRBJ2-2; TRBD1 is a possible D gene (5 bases). Germline lookup yields CDR1 PRHDT and CDR2 FYEKMQ (reference sequence). V gave up 2 bases and J gave up 4 bases, with 11 bases separating them. The CDR3 is 15 residues long.

The gene calls are TRBV27 and TRBJ2-7; D perhaps matches TRBD2 (6 bases). V was pared by 5 bases and J by 1 base, with 12 bases between. The CDR3 consists of 14 residues. Germline assignment: CDR1 MNHEY and CDR2 SMNVEV (reference sequence). The CDR3 nucleotides are TGTGCCAGCAGTCTCGGGACTGAATCCTACGAGCAGTACTTC. Protein sequence: CASSLGTESYEQYF.

The rearrangement uses TRBV4-3 and TRBJ2-1; the D gene is possibly TRBD2 (5 bases). Trimming cost V 6 bases and J 0 bases, with 15 bases left between them. The CDR3 length is 16 residues. CDR1 is LGHNA and CDR2 is YSLEER in the germline V gene. In DNA, the CDR3 is TGCGCCAGCAGTGCCGCGACTACAGCCTCCTACAATGAGCAGTTCTTC. Amino acids: CASSAATTASYNEQFF.

The rearrangement links TRBV9 to TRBJ1-5; 8 bases map to TRBD1. CDR1 is SGDLS, CDR2 YYNGEE, per germline. J gave up 6 bases and V 5 bases, and 10 bases lay outside the gene matches. The CDR3 consists of 15 residues. The CDR3 here is CASSKDGQGSQPQHF. The CDR3, as DNA: TGTGCCAGCAGTAAAGACGGACAGGGAAGTCAGCCCCAGCATTTT.

At least ten counts were recorded for this clone. Other DNA sequences from this sample encode an identical CDR3 as well. The chain uses TRBV18 and TRBJ1-6, with 8 bases aligning to TRBD1. From germline, CDR1 is KGHSH and CDR2 LQKENI. Trimming at V came to 2 bases and at J to 6 bases, leaving 0 bases not matched to a gene. The CDR3 sequence is 14 residues long. In DNA form, the CDR3 reads TGTGCCAGCTCACCAGGACAGGGTAATTCACCCCTCCACTTT. The encoded protein is CASSPGQGNSPLHF.

The V call is TRBV27, the J call TRBJ2-3; 9 bases match TRBD2. The V gene end was trimmed by 4 bases and the J gene end by 0 bases; junction bases not matched to a gene: 11. The CDR3 totals 18 residues. Germline V gives CDR1 MNHEY, CDR2 SMNVEV (reference sequence). The DNA for the CDR3 is TGTGCCAGCAGTTCCCGGCTAGCGGGGTCTTCTAGCACAGATACGCAGTATTTT. It is translated as CASSSRLAGSSSTDTQYF.

The rearrangement links TRBV5-5 to TRBJ2-1; D gene ambiguous. The CDR3 covers 15 residues. The V gene lost 0 bases and the J gene lost 8 bases, with 15 bases spanning the gap. CDR1 and CDR2 from the germline V gene are SGHKS and YYEKEE (reference sequence). This CDR3 reads CASSLGLAFLDEQFF. CDR3 bases: TGTGCCAGCAGCTTGGGATTAGCCTTCCTGGATGAGCAGTTCTTC.